The next 3 T cell receptor beta chains were all read from a single sample in a study of blood T cell repertoires in COVID-19. TCRdb's table, derived via immunoSEQ multiplex PCR, lists solely in-frame clones and lacks some. The sample lists a few hundred thousand clones, around 84% occurring once. Sequenced input: peripheral blood. Receptors originate from a woman between 35 and 50 years old who had recovered from COVID-19.

This clone occurred a few times. The genes are TRBV6-2 or TRBV6-3 and TRBJ1-5, with a weak D call TRBD1 (5 bases). The CDR3 has 13 residues. V lost 1 base and J 5 bases, leaving 6 bases between the germline ends. Germline CDR1 reads MNHEY; CDR2 reads SVGEGT. CDR3 region: CASSYFRDQPQHF. For the CDR3, the DNA is TGTGCCAGCAGTTACTTCAGGGATCAGCCCCAGCATTTT.

In its sample, this clone was seen once. V usage is TRBV30 and J usage is TRBJ2-3; possibly TRBD1 for D (5 bases). The V and J ends lost 3 bases and 2 bases respectively, with 9 bases between them. The CDR3 contains 13 residues. Germline-derived CDR1 and CDR2 are GTSNPN and SVGIG (reference sequence). The CDR3 loop reads CAWSPGLTDTQYF. CDR3 sequence (DNA): TGTGCCTGGAGCCCAGGGCTCACAGATACGCAGTATTTT.

This clone was detected only once. The chain is built from TRBV7-3 and TRBJ2-1; TRBD2 agrees at 8 bases. CDR1 SGHTA and CDR2 FQGTGA come from the germline V gene. This CDR3 comprises 14 residues. Trimming removed 5 bases from V and 6 bases from J; junction bases left unmatched: 6. The CDR3 sequence is CASSPGGAPNEQFF. DNA for the CDR3: TGTGCCAGCAGCCCCGGGGGGGCCCCCAATGAGCAGTTCTTC. Full variable domain (rest looked up from reference TRBV7-3 and TRBJ2-1): GAGVSQTPSNKVTEKGKYVELRCDPISGHTALYWYRQSLGQGPEFLIYFQGTGAADDSGLPNDRFFAVRPEGSVSTLKIQRTERGDSAVYLCASSPGGAPNEQFFGPGTRLTVL.